This T cell receptor beta chain was identified during a study of CD8+CD57+ T cells in acquired aplastic anemia. Study in general: Yields of DNA that came from sorted CD4+ and CD8+ cells averaged about 2.9 ug.

Many counts were recorded for this clonotype. Genomic DNA, the template, was used for profiling of the TCR beta VDJ and CDR3. TCRdb re-derived calls from the reads in MiXCR, one entry per CDR3 protein. The data hold 160,000 or so distinct CDR3 sequences, with around half observed a single time. Deletions cut 0 bases from V and 3 bases from J, with 9 bases between. CDR3 length equals 13 residues. The germline V gene has CDR1 DFQATT and CDR2 SNEGSKA (reference sequence). An expansion of CD8+CD57+ cells by flow cytometry had been shown in patients chosen for sequencing. The source of this sequence is a human donor with aplastic anemia. The rearrangement joins TRBV20-1 to TRBJ2-7; D gene uncertain. Material for sequencing was sorted CD4+, CD8+, or CD8+CD57+ T cells (not recorded which) from PBMCs. The CDR3 spells CSARDAADYEQYF. The CDR3 bases are TGCAGTGCTAGAGATGCGGCAGACTACGAGCAGTACTTC.